A selection of T cell receptor beta chains follows, all from one sample in a study of memory CD8 T cells in hepatitis C reinfection. Profiling relied on immunoSEQ multiplex PCR, and the TCRdb table lists in-frame clones only, not all of them. The sample lists some 46,000 clones, 89% occurring once. Sequenced input: naive CD8+ T cells sorted from blood. These receptors were collected from a man aged 18 to 29 with hepatitis C virus infection. CDR3s include the opening cysteine and the closing phenylalanine or tryptophan. The D gene is left open where the match is weak. Size tells how often a clone was seen (once, few, many) or the class of an expanded clone, and some rows leave it out.

CDR3aa: CASSGSSYEQYF
CDR3nt: TGTGCCAGCAGCGGGAGCTCCTACGAGCAGTACTTC
abundance: NA
v_gene: TRBV9
j_gene: TRBJ2-7
d_gene: NA

CDR3aa: CASRTRLVQETQYF
CDR3nt: TGTGCCAGCAGGACCCGACTAGTTCAAGAGACCCAGTACTTC
abundance: NA
v_gene: TRBV6-6
j_gene: TRBJ2-5
d_gene: NA

CDR3aa: CASSHSSGTGLNEQFF
CDR3nt: TGTGCCAGCAGCCATTCCTCCGGGACAGGGTTAAATGAGCAGTTCTTC
abundance: once
v_gene: TRBV7-8
j_gene: TRBJ2-1
d_gene: TRBD1

CDR3aa: CASSSGTGVRETQYF
CDR3nt: TGCGCCAGCAGCTCCGGGACAGGGGTGAGAGAGACCCAGTACTTC
abundance: NA
v_gene: TRBV4-1
j_gene: TRBJ2-5
d_gene: TRBD1

CDR3aa: CASSLSSGEQFF
CDR3nt: TGCGCCAGCAGCTTGTCTAGCGGGGAGCAGTTCTTC
abundance: NA
v_gene: TRBV5-1
j_gene: TRBJ2-1
d_gene: TRBD2

CDR3aa: CASSPGQQETQYF
CDR3nt: TGTGCCAGCAGTCCAGGACAGCAAGAGACCCAGTACTTC
abundance: NA
v_gene: TRBV27
j_gene: TRBJ2-5
d_gene: NA

CDR3aa: CASSSTRQVPGQSTDTQYF
CDR3nt: TGTGCCAGCAGCTCTACACGCCAAGTACCGGGACAGAGCACAGATACGCAGTATTTT
abundance: NA
v_gene: TRBV7-9
j_gene: TRBJ2-3
d_gene: TRBD1

CDR3aa: CASSRGPQEAQYF
CDR3nt: TGTGCCAGCAGTCGAGGGCCCCAAGAGGCCCAGTACTTC
abundance: once
v_gene: TRBV27
j_gene: TRBJ2-5
d_gene: NA

CDR3aa: CASSLGTSGDTQYF
CDR3nt: TGTGCCAGCAGTCTCGGGACTAGCGGAGATACGCAGTATTTT
abundance: NA
v_gene: TRBV27
j_gene: TRBJ2-3
d_gene: TRBD2

CDR3aa: CASSERGGGNQPQHF
CDR3nt: TGTGCCAGCAGTGAAAGAGGGGGAGGCAATCAGCCCCAGCATTTT
abundance: NA
v_gene: TRBV2
j_gene: TRBJ1-5
d_gene: NA

CDR3aa: CASSQGQKQFF
CDR3nt: TGTGCCAGCTCCCAAGGACAGAAGCAGTTCTTC
abundance: NA
v_gene: TRBV6-5
j_gene: TRBJ2-1
d_gene: NA

CDR3aa: CASSLEDRQGGMTNEKLFF
CDR3nt: TGTGCCAGCAGCTTAGAGGACAGGCAGGGAGGTATGACTAATGAAAAACTGTTTTTT
abundance: once
v_gene: TRBV7-2
j_gene: TRBJ1-4
d_gene: TRBD1

CDR3aa: CSVENGLFHTF
CDR3nt: TGCAGCGTTGAAAATGGCCTCTTCCACACCTTC
abundance: NA
v_gene: TRBV29-1
j_gene: TRBJ1-2
d_gene: NA

CDR3aa: CASSLTSASSYNEQFF
CDR3nt: TGCGCCAGCAGCCTGACTAGCGCGAGCTCCTACAATGAGCAGTTCTTC
abundance: NA
v_gene: TRBV4-1
j_gene: TRBJ2-1
d_gene: TRBD2

CDR3aa: CASSPRRTGGWYGYTF
CDR3nt: TGTGCCAGCAGTCCCCGTCGGACAGGGGGCTGGTATGGCTACACCTTC
abundance: NA
v_gene: TRBV27
j_gene: TRBJ1-2
d_gene: TRBD1

CDR3aa: CASGLAGTTYGAETQYF
CDR3nt: TGTGCTAGTGGTTTGGCCGGGACTACCTACGGCGCGGAGACCCAGTACTTC
abundance: NA
v_gene: TRBV12-5
j_gene: TRBJ2-5
d_gene: TRBD2

CDR3aa: CASSPSMGHTEAFF
CDR3nt: TGCGCCAGCAGCCCCTCGATGGGGCACACTGAAGCTTTCTTT
abundance: few
v_gene: TRBV4-3
j_gene: TRBJ1-1
d_gene: NA

CDR3aa: CASSLSTTTTSTDTQYF
CDR3nt: TGTGCCAGCAGCCTGTCGACGACAACCACTAGCACAGATACGCAGTATTTT
abundance: NA
v_gene: TRBV9
j_gene: TRBJ2-3
d_gene: NA

CDR3aa: CAISGTGEGTGELFF
CDR3nt: TGTGCCATCAGTGGAACAGGGGAAGGGACCGGGGAGCTGTTTTTT
abundance: NA
v_gene: TRBV10-3
j_gene: TRBJ2-2
d_gene: TRBD1

CDR3aa: CASSVGEGGGQPQHF
CDR3nt: TGTGCCAGCAGCGTCGGGGAGGGGGGCGGGCAGCCCCAGCATTTT
abundance: NA
v_gene: TRBV9
j_gene: TRBJ1-5
d_gene: NA

CDR3aa: CASSSAGELRETQYF
CDR3nt: TGTGCCAGTAGTTCCGCAGGGGAACTTCGGGAGACCCAGTACTTC
abundance: NA
v_gene: TRBV19
j_gene: TRBJ2-5
d_gene: NA

CDR3aa: CASSLSGQGHEQYF
CDR3nt: TGTGCCAGCAGTTTATCCGGACAGGGGCACGAGCAGTACTTC
abundance: NA
v_gene: TRBV27
j_gene: TRBJ2-7
d_gene: TRBD1